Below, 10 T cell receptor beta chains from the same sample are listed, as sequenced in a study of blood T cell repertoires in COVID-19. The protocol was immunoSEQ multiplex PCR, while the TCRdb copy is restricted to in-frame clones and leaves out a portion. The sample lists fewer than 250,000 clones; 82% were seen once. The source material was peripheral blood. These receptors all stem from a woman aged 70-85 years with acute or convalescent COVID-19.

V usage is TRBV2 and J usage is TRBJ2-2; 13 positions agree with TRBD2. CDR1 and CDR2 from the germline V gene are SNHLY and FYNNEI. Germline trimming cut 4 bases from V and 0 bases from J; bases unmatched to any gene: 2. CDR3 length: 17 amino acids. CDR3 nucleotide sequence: TGTGCCAGCAGTGGGACTAGCGGGGGCCCGAACACCGGGGAGCTGTTTTTT. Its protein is CASSGTSGGPNTGELFF.

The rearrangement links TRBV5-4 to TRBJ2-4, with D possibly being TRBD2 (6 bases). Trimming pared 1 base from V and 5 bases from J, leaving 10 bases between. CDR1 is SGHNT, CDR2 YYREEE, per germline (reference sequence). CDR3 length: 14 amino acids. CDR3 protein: CASSLRGTENIQYF. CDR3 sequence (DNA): TGTGCCAGCAGCTTGCGGGGGACCGAAAACATTCAGTACTTC.

Written as DNA, the CDR3 is TGTGCCAGCAGCTACGGACAGTTGGGTTCACCCCTCCACTTT. Its protein is CASSYGQLGSPLHF. The J gene is TRBJ1-6, the V gene TRBV7-9, with TRBD1 as a possible D gene (6 bases). This CDR3 has 14 amino acids. Between the trimmed V and J ends, which lost 4 bases and 9 bases, there was a span of 13 bases. Germline V CDR1 and CDR2: SEHNR, FQNEAQ (reference sequence).

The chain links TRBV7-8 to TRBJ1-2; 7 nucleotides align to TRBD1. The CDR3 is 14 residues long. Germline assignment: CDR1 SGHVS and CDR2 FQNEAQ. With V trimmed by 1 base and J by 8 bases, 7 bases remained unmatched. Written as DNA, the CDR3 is TGTGCCAGCAGCTTAGTAACGCAGGGGGGCGGCTACACCTTC. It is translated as CASSLVTQGGGYTF.

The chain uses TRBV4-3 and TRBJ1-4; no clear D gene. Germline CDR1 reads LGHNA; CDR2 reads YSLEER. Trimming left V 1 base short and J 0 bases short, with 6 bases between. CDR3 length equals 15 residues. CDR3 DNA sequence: TGCGCCAGCAGCCAAGGACTAGCAACTAATGAAAAACTGTTTTTT. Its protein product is CASSQGLATNEKLFF.

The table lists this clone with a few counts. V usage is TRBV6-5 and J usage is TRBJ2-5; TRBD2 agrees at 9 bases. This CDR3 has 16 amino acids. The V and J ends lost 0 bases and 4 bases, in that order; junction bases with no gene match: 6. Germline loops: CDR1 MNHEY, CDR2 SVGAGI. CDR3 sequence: CASSYSSSGGRETQYF. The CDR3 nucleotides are TGTGCCAGCAGTTACTCGTCGAGCGGGGGGAGAGAGACCCAGTACTTC.

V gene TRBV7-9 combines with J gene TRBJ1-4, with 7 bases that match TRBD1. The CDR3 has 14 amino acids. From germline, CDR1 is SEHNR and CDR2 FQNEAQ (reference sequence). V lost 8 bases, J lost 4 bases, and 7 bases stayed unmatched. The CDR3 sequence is CASRRDSDNEKLFF. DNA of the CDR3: TGTGCCAGCCGCCGGGACAGCGATAATGAAAAACTGTTTTTT.

CDR3 residues: CASSLFAGTGSGTEAFF. The CDR3 DNA is TGTGCCAGCAGCTTATTTGCCGGGACAGGGTCGGGTACTGAAGCTTTCTTT. V usage is TRBV7-9 and J usage is TRBJ1-1, with 9 bases matching TRBD1. The CDR3 has 17 residues. Germline trimming cut 2 bases from V and 5 bases from J; bases unmatched to any gene: 12. Per germline, CDR1 SEHNR and CDR2 FQNEAQ (reference sequence). Full variable domain (outside the CDR3, taken from reference TRBV7-9 and TRBJ1-1): DTGVSQNPRHKITKRGQNVTFRCDPISEHNRLYWYRQTLGQGPEFLTYFQNEAQLEKSRLLSDRFSAERPKGSFSTLEIQRTEQGDSAMYLCASSLFAGTGSGTEAFFGQGTRLTVV.

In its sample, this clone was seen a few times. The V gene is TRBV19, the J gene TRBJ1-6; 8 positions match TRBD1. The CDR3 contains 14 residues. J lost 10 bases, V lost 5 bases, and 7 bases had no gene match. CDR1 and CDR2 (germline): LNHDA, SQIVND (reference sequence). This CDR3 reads CASSPTGVRSPLHF. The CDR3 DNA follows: TGTGCCAGTAGTCCGACAGGGGTTAGATCACCCCTCCACTTT.

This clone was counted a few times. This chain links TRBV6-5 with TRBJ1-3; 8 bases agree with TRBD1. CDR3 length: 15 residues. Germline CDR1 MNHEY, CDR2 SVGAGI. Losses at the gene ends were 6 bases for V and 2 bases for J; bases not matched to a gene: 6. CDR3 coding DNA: TGTGCCAGCAGCTCGAAGGGACAGGCTGGAAACACCATATATTTT. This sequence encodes CASSSKGQAGNTIYF.